Below are 23 T cell receptor beta chains sequenced from a single sample in a study of OX40 agonist ivuxolimab in advanced cancers. Sequenced by immunoSEQ multiplex PCR; TCRdb stores in-frame clones only, minus some. The sample has 14,000 or so clones, 50% to 75% seen once; the top ten hold about 8.4%. The sample was CD4+ or CD8+ T cells sorted from blood, taken in a trial of the OX40 agonist ivuxolimab. Every receptor here comes from an adult with an advanced solid tumor such as melanoma, head and neck, liver or kidney cancer.

The chain joins TRBV5-4 to TRBJ2-7; TRBD1 matches 7 bases. Germline CDR1 and CDR2: SGHNT and YYREEE (reference sequence). The CDR3 runs 14 residues. V was pared by 0 bases and J by 5 bases, with 5 bases of the junction left unmatched. CDR3 nucleotides: TGTGCCAGCAGCTTGGGAGACAGGGTCCACGAGCAGTACTTC. It is translated as CASSLGDRVHEQYF.

The chain has TRBV6-5 and TRBJ1-6; unclear D gene. This CDR3 contains 16 residues. V gave up 0 bases and J gave up 6 bases, with 12 bases separating them. From germline, CDR1 is MNHEY and CDR2 SVGAGI. CDR3 amino acids: CASSYSPNGSNSPLHF. The DNA of the CDR3 is TGTGCCAGCAGTTACTCTCCAAACGGGAGTAATTCACCCCTCCACTTT.

The chain is built from TRBV4-3 and TRBJ2-2; no clear D gene. This CDR3 is 14 amino acids long. Germline V CDR1 and CDR2: LGHNA, YSLEER. Trimming removed 0 bases from V and 2 bases from J, with 4 bases in between. The CDR3 nucleotides are TGCGCCAGCAGCCAAGATGCAAACACCGGGGAGCTGTTTTTT. Its translation: CASSQDANTGELFF.

This rearrangement joins TRBV19 to TRBJ1-2, with TRBD1 as a possible D gene (6 bases). CDR1 is LNHDA and CDR2 is SQIVND in the germline V gene (reference sequence). V lost 3 bases, J lost 2 bases, and 10 bases lay in between. CDR3 length: 14 amino acids. The CDR3 DNA sequence: TGTGCCAGTAGTATGTGGGGGCTCAACTATGGCTACACCTTC. This gives the protein CASSMWGLNYGYTF.

The chain links TRBV7-9 to TRBJ2-1; D is ambiguous. From germline, CDR1 is SEHNR and CDR2 FQNEAQ (reference sequence). The length of the CDR3 is 13 residues. With 1 base removed from V and 5 bases from J, the gap between germline ends came to 6 bases. In DNA form, the CDR3 reads TGTGCCAGCAGCTTAGGTCTTGACAATGAGCAGTTCTTC. Translated, it gives CASSLGLDNEQFF.

The gene calls are TRBV19 and TRBJ2-1; D is unresolved. The CDR3 spans 11 residues. V gave up 4 bases and J gave up 2 bases, with 0 bases separating them. Germline V gene data show CDR1 as LNHDA and CDR2 as SQIVND (reference sequence). In DNA form, the CDR3 reads TGTGCCAGTAGTACCTACAATGAGCAGTTCTTC. Protein sequence: CASSTYNEQFF. Based on the CDR3 plus reference TRBV19 and TRBJ2-1, the full variable domain is DGGITQSPKYLFRKEGQNVTLSCEQNLNHDAMYWYRQDPGQGLRLIYYSQIVNDFQKGDIAEGYSVSREKKESFPLTVTSAQKNPTAFYLCASSTYNEQFFGPGTRLTVL.

J is TRBJ1-2 and V is TRBV5-4; D is possibly TRBD1 (5 bases). The germline CDR1 and CDR2 sequences are SGHNT and YYREEE (reference sequence). This CDR3 spans 16 amino acids. The ends were cut back, 4 bases at V and 4 bases at J, with 20 bases in the middle. In nucleotides, the CDR3 is TGTGCCAGCAGCCGAGGGAGACAGAGCAGAACCTATGGCTACACCTTC. The encoded protein is CASSRGRQSRTYGYTF.

The chain links TRBV28 to TRBJ2-5, with 8 bases lining up with TRBD1. Germline lookup yields CDR1 MDHEN and CDR2 SYDVKM. CDR3 size: 14 residues. With 5 bases clipped from V and 1 base from J, the junction kept 3 bases outside the gene matches. The CDR3 is CASSPGTGQETQYF. The CDR3 DNA sequence: TGTGCCAGCAGTCCCGGGACAGGCCAAGAGACCCAGTACTTC.

This clone occurred once. The rearrangement uses TRBV7-9 and TRBJ2-2; D possibly matches TRBD1 or TRBD2 (5 bases each). The CDR3 has 15 residues. From germline, CDR1 is SEHNR and CDR2 FQNEAQ (reference sequence). Trimming cost V 4 bases and J 2 bases, with 11 bases left between them. The CDR3 sequence: CASSWGNSNTGELFF. The CDR3 bases are TGTGCCAGCAGCTGGGGGAACAGTAACACCGGGGAGCTGTTTTTT.

This clone rates as medium-sized. V gene TRBV5-1 combines with J gene TRBJ1-2, with a possible D match to TRBD1 (5 bases). The V gene's germline CDR1 is SGHRS and CDR2 YFSETQ. The CDR3 runs to 15 residues. The V end was cut by 5 bases, the J end by 0 bases, with 14 bases between. DNA of the CDR3: TGCGCCAGCAGAGCAGGGATCCTAGCTAACTATGGCTACACCTTC. Its protein is CASRAGILANYGYTF. The full variable domain, with the rest looked up from reference TRBV5-1 and TRBJ1-2, is KAGVTQTPRYLIKTRGQQVTLSCSPISGHRSVSWYQQTPGQGLQFLFEYFSETQRNKGNFPGRFSGRQFSNSRSEMNVSTLELGDSALYLCASRAGILANYGYTFGSGTRLTVV.

The rearrangement links TRBV4-1 to TRBJ2-4, with a weak D call TRBD1 (5 bases). V was trimmed by 0 bases and J by 0 bases, leaving 12 bases between them. The CDR3 sequence is 17 residues long. Germline CDR1 is MGHRA and CDR2 is YSYEKL. The CDR3, as DNA: TGCGCCAGCAGCCAAGAGGCCTTAGGGGCAGCCAAAAACATTCAGTACTTC. It encodes CASSQEALGAAKNIQYF.

The gene calls are TRBV4-1 and TRBJ1-2; TRBD1 matches at 9 bases. The CDR3 extends over 15 amino acids. After removal of 1 base from V and 4 bases from J, the junction contained 4 bases not matched to a gene. CDR1 is MGHRA, CDR2 YSYEKL, per germline. CDR3 nucleotide sequence: TGCGCCAGCAGCCAAGGACCGGGACAGGGCTATGGCTACACCTTC. Its translation: CASSQGPGQGYGYTF.

The V call is TRBV5-4, the J call TRBJ2-6; D gene uncertain. V was pared by 2 bases and J by 0 bases, with 12 bases between. The germline gives CDR1 SGHNT, CDR2 YYREEE (reference sequence). The CDR3 is made up of 17 amino acids. As DNA, the CDR3 is TGTGCCAGCAGCTTAGGGCAGGAATTCTCTGGGGCCAACGTCCTGACTTTC. It codes for CASSLGQEFSGANVLTF.

This chain joins TRBV6-5 and TRBJ2-4, with D perhaps given as TRBD1 or TRBD2 (5 bases each). This CDR3 spans 13 amino acids. The V and J ends lost 4 bases and 3 bases respectively, with 7 bases between them. CDR1 MNHEY and CDR2 SVGAGI come from the germline V gene. The CDR3 sequence: CASSWGSKNIQYF. The CDR3, as DNA: TGTGCCAGCAGTTGGGGGAGCAAAAACATTCAGTACTTC.

This clone is medium-sized (0.01 to 0.1%). The CDR3 coding sequence is TGTGCCCAAGAGGTAGGGGAGACCGGGGAGCTGTTTTTT. Protein sequence: CAQEVGETGELFF. The V call is TRBV30, the J call TRBJ2-2; TRBD1 or TRBD2 may be the D gene (5 bases each). The germline gives CDR1 GTSNPN, CDR2 SVGIG (reference sequence). V gave up 8 bases and J gave up 5 bases, with 15 bases separating them. The CDR3 totals 13 residues.

A note on this clone: Within the sample, other DNA sequences also encode this same CDR3. The rearrangement links TRBV19 to TRBJ1-2, with 9 bases matching TRBD1. Germline V CDR1 and CDR2: LNHDA, SQIVND (reference sequence). J was trimmed by 8 bases and V by 6 bases; bases with no gene match: 7. The CDR3 has 13 amino acids. The CDR3 nucleotides are TGTGCCAGTAGCCCCGGGACAGGGTACGGCTACACCTTC. It specifies CASSPGTGYGYTF. The full variable domain, in which reference TRBV19 and TRBJ1-2 provide the parts outside the CDR3, is DGGITQSPKYLFRKEGQNVTLSCEQNLNHDAMYWYRQDPGQGLRLIYYSQIVNDFQKGDIAEGYSVSREKKESFPLTVTSAQKNPTAFYLCASSPGTGYGYTFGSGTRLTVV.

V usage is TRBV13 and J usage is TRBJ2-1; D is undetermined. Trimming stripped 4 bases from V and 4 bases from J, with 14 bases between. The germline gives CDR1 PRHDT, CDR2 FYEKMQ (reference sequence). The CDR3 contains 15 residues. CDR3 sequence reads: CASSSTRVLYNEQFF. The CDR3 nucleotides read TGTGCCAGCAGCTCCACGCGAGTACTTTACAATGAGCAGTTCTTC.

J is TRBJ1-2 and V is TRBV10-3; D is unclear. Trimming took 0 bases from V and 2 from J, leaving 10 bases between them. The CDR3 loop spans 15 amino acids. Per the germline V gene, CDR1 is ENHRY and CDR2 is SYGVKD. CDR3 region: CAISESNVGNYGYTF. The CDR3 bases are TGTGCCATCAGTGAGTCGAACGTGGGGAACTATGGCTACACCTTC.

The chain couples TRBV6-6 to TRBJ1-5, with TRBD1 as a possible D gene (5 bases). Trimming took 2 bases from V and 6 from J, leaving 11 bases between them. The germline V gene encodes CDR1 MNHNY and CDR2 SVGAGI (reference sequence). CDR3 length: 14 amino acids. CDR3 nucleotide sequence: TGTGCCAGCAGTTACGGGGCCAGGGCTCAGCCCCAGCATTTT. This encodes CASSYGARAQPQHF.

This clone was recorded a few times. This sequence joins TRBV4-2 and TRBJ2-3; 12 bases line up with TRBD2. Trimming at V came to 0 bases and at J to 6 bases, leaving 7 bases not matched to a gene. CDR3 length equals 17 residues. The germline CDR1 and CDR2 sequences are LGHNA and YNFKEQ. CDR3 sequence (DNA): TGTGCCAGCAGCCAAGAGGCTAGCGGGGGGGAAGGGGATACGCAGTATTTT. This encodes CASSQEASGGEGDTQYF.

The J gene is TRBJ1-3, the V gene TRBV29-1; no firm D call. This CDR3 contains 14 residues. Germline CDR1 is SQVTM and CDR2 is ANQGSEA. V was shortened by 1 base and J by 5 bases, with 12 bases between the two germline ends. As DNA, the CDR3 is TGCAGCGTTGAAGGCCAGGACGGTAGAAACACCATATATTTT. Translation gives CSVEGQDGRNTIYF.

The chain recombines TRBV7-7 with TRBJ2-5, with D hard to call. This CDR3 has 14 amino acids. CDR1 SSHAT and CDR2 FNYEAQ come from the germline V gene (reference sequence). V lost 2 bases and J 2 bases, leaving 9 bases between the germline ends. The DNA of the CDR3 is TGTGCCAGCAGCTTATCAGGACCGCAAGAGACCCAGTACTTC. It is translated as CASSLSGPQETQYF. The entire variable domain, with the rest obtained from reference TRBV7-7 and TRBJ2-5, is as follows: GAGVSQSPRYKVTKRGQDVTLRCDPISSHATLYWYQQALGQGPEFLTYFNYEAQPDKSGLPSDRFSAERPEGSISTLTIQRTEQRDSAMYRCASSLSGPQETQYFGPGTRLLVL.

V gene TRBV6-5 combines with J gene TRBJ2-3; D is unresolved. Germline V gene sequence: CDR1 MNHEY, CDR2 SVGAGI. This CDR3 is built from 13 residues. V lost 2 bases, J lost 1 base, and 4 bases lay in between. The CDR3 is CASSYGGTDTQYF. In DNA form, the CDR3 reads TGTGCCAGCAGTTACGGTGGCACAGATACGCAGTATTTT.